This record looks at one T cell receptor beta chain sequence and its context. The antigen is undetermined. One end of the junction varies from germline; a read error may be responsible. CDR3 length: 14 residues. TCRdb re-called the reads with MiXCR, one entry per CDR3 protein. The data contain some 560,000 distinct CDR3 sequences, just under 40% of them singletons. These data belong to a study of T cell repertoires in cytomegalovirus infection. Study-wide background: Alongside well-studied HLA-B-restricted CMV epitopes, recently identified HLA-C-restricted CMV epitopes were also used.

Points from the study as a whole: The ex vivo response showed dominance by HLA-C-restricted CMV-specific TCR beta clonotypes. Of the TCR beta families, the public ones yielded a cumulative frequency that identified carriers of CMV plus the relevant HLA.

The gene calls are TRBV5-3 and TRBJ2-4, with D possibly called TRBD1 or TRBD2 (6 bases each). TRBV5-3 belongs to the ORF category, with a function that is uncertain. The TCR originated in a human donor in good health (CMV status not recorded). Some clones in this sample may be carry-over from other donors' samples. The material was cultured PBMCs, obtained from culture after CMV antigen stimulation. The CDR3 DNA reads TGTGCCAGCAGCTTGGAGGGGGAGAGGGCCATTCAGTACTTC. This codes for CASSLEGERAIQYF.